This T cell receptor (beta chain) is drawn from a study of shared clonotypes between healthy human individuals. Study overall: Donors had three CD4 naive, three CD4 memory, two CD8 naive and one CD8 memory plate apiece.

This CDR3 is built from 15 residues. Germline CDR1 is SGHRS and CDR2 is YFSETQ. V shed 0 bases, J shed 9 bases, and the junction held 4 bases outside the gene matches. Genomic DNA (from each subset) was split evenly across several immunoSEQ plates. Data came from immunoSEQ multiplex PCR; TCRdb stores just in-frame clones and leaves some out. The sample has over a million clones; 97% to 99% are singletons. Everyone who donated was a Caucasian adult who lived in Nashville, Tennessee. This chain joins TRBV5-1 and TRBJ2-1; TRBD2 aligns across 12 bases. This clonotype was sampled from a man aged 25 to 45 in good health. The material sequenced was naive CD4+ T cells sorted from blood. Documented subset: CD45RA+ positively selected. Here the CDR3 DNA reads TGCGCCAGCAGCTTGGCTAGCGGGAGGGCCAGTGAGCAGTTCTTC. Amino acids: CASSLASGRASEQFF.